This TCR beta chain was captured in a study of T-cell memory formation after mild COVID-19. TCRdb analysed the 5' RACE reads with MiXCR anew, one entry per CDR3 protein. The profile shows some 130,000 distinct CDR3 sequences, around a sixth of them singletons. There are 15 residues in the CDR3. V was shortened by 4 bases and J by 5 bases, with 17 bases between the two germline ends. The V gene's germline CDR1 is SGHTA and CDR2 FQGNSA. The V gene is TRBV7-2, the J gene TRBJ1-1; D is ambiguous. The clonotype comes from an adult woman who had mild COVID-19 (a few samples of this study predate the infection). Cell type and time point are not known. The sample comprised PBMCs or a T cell subset sorted from them (not recorded which). The CDR3 DNA sequence: TGTGCCAGCAGCTCTACGTTGGTCCTGGGGACTGAAGCTTTCTTT. The encoded protein is CASSSTLVLGTEAFF.